What follows are 25 T cell receptor beta chains derived from one specimen sequenced in a study of blood T cells in healthy people across ages. Primed by a sample-barcoded 5' primer and a J-beta primer mix, a second PCR proceeded for about 6 to 11 cycles. Via MiXCR, TCRdb re-called the 5' RACE reads, giving one row per CDR3 protein. The table lists around 1,500,000 distinct CDR3 sequences, about 30% of them singletons. Sequenced input: blood. The receptors derive from a woman between 25 and 40 years old in good health.

This chain connects TRBV28 to TRBJ1-1, with TRBD1 identical over 8 bases. CDR3 length: 13 residues. J gave up 3 bases and V 7 bases, and 4 bases lay outside the gene matches. Germline V gene data show CDR1 as MDHEN and CDR2 as SYDVKM. CDR3 sequence reads: CASIHRGYTEAFF. The CDR3 region has the DNA TGTGCCAGCATCCACAGGGGGTACACTGAAGCTTTCTTT. Combining the CDR3 with reference TRBV28 and TRBJ1-1 gives the whole variable domain DVKVTQSSRYLVKRTGEKVFLECVQDMDHENMFWYRQDPGLGLRLIYFSYDVKMKEKGDIPEGYSVSREKKERFSLILESASTNQTSMYLCASIHRGYTEAFFGQGTRLTVV.

This clonotype was found a few times. The genes are TRBV12-3 or TRBV12-4 and TRBJ2-5; D is perhaps TRBD2 (5 bases). CDR3 length: 15 amino acids. Trimming removed 6 bases from V and 0 bases from J, with 14 bases in between. In DNA form, the CDR3 reads TGTGCCAGCAGCCCCGGGGAAACCCACCAAGAGACCCAGTACTTC. This encodes CASSPGETHQETQYF.

This clonotype was detected ten times or more. J is TRBJ1-5 and V is TRBV12-3 or TRBV12-4; D gene uncertain. The CDR3 extends over 13 amino acids. V dropped 0 bases and J dropped 9 bases, with 9 bases sitting between them. Here the CDR3 reads CASSLASPWPQHF. As DNA, the CDR3 is TGTGCCAGCAGTTTAGCCAGCCCATGGCCCCAGCATTTT.

The rearrangement links TRBV20-1 to TRBJ2-5, with 14 positions matching TRBD2. Per germline, CDR1 DFQATT and CDR2 SNEGSKA (reference sequence). This CDR3 contains 15 residues. The ends lost 0 bases at V and 4 bases at J; junction bases unmatched: 1. CDR3 DNA: TGCAGTGCTAGAGAGACTAGCGGGAGGGTAGAGACCCAGTACTTC. Amino acids: CSARETSGRVETQYF.

CDR3 bases: TGTGCCAGCAGCTCGACCCTAAGCCAGGGGGAGACCCAGTACTTC. Its protein is CASSSTLSQGETQYF. The chain joins TRBV11-2 to TRBJ2-5, with D possibly matching TRBD1 (6 bases). CDR1 and CDR2 from the germline V gene are SGHAT and FQNNGV. Trimming removed 4 bases from V and 5 bases from J, with 17 bases in between. The CDR3 runs 15 residues. Supplemented by reference TRBV11-2 and TRBJ2-5, the full variable domain reads EAGVAQSPRYKIIEKRQSVAFWCNPISGHATLYWYQQILGQGPKLLIQFQNNGVVDDSQLPKDRFSAERLKGVDSTLKIQPAKLEDSAVYLCASSSTLSQGETQYFGPGTRLLVL.

The genes are TRBV6-5 and TRBJ1-3; unclear D gene. The CDR3 loop spans 13 amino acids. CDR1 MNHEY and CDR2 SVGAGI come from the germline V gene. V was pared by 2 bases and J by 4 bases, with 6 bases between. The CDR3 reads CASSYGEGNTIYF. The CDR3 nucleotides read TGTGCCAGCAGTTACGGAGAAGGAAACACCATATATTTT.

This clonotype was detected only a few times. This rearrangement joins TRBV5-6 to TRBJ1-1; the D gene is possibly TRBD1 (5 bases). The CDR3 totals 12 residues. The V and J ends lost 0 bases and 11 bases respectively, with 11 bases between them. Looked up from germline, CDR1 is SGHDT and CDR2 is YYEEEE. Here the CDR3 DNA reads TGTGCCAGCAGCTTGGGGCAGGGTGACGCTTTCTTT. Protein product: CASSLGQGDAFF.

This clonotype has more than one count but fewer than ten. The V call is TRBV15, the J call TRBJ1-4, with D maybe TRBD1 (6 bases). CDR1 and CDR2 from the germline V gene are LNHNV and YYDKDF (reference sequence). Between the trimmed V and J ends, which lost 1 base and 7 bases, there was a span of 13 bases. The CDR3 runs 15 residues. Here the CDR3 reads CATSRVGGAGEKLFF. In nucleotides, the CDR3 is TGTGCCACCAGCAGAGTTGGGGGGGCCGGTGAAAAACTGTTTTTT.

The CDR3 region is CATEDYNEQFF. In nucleotides, the CDR3 is TGTGCCACCGAAGACTACAATGAGCAGTTCTTC. The chain couples TRBV24-1 to TRBJ2-1; no clear D gene. CDR3 length: 11 residues. The germline CDR1 and CDR2 sequences are KGHDR and SFDVKD. V lost 9 bases to trimming and J lost 3 bases, with 5 bases between them.

This clonotype was counted between two and nine times. The rearrangement joins TRBV7-2 to TRBJ1-1; D is possibly TRBD1 (5 bases). Germline loops: CDR1 SGHTA, CDR2 FQGNSA. Trimming left V 1 base short and J 4 bases short, with 13 bases between. This CDR3 comprises 15 residues. Here the CDR3 DNA reads TGTGCCAGCAGCTTAGTGGGACCCCAGGGCACTGAAGCTTTCTTT. This gives the protein CASSLVGPQGTEAFF.

This clonotype was observed a few times. The junction differs from germline at one of its ends, possibly a read error. The rearrangement links TRBV27 to TRBJ2-1; no clear D gene. The CDR3 covers 17 residues. CDR1 and CDR2 (germline): MNHEY, SMNVEV (reference sequence). The CDR3 sequence: CANSPSTASASYNEQFF. Written as DNA, the CDR3 is TGTGCCAACAGTCCGAGTACAGCTTCTGCCTCCTACAATGAGCAGTTCTTC.

This clonotype was seen repeatedly, ten times or more. The genes are TRBV6-5 and TRBJ2-1; D is possibly TRBD1 (6 bases). In germline, CDR1 is MNHEY, CDR2 SVGAGI. There are 13 residues in the CDR3. The V end was cut by 7 bases, the J end by 4 bases, with 11 bases between. CDR3 loop: CASTPRGYNEQFF. As DNA, the CDR3 is TGTGCCAGCACCCCTAGGGGGTACAATGAGCAGTTCTTC.

This clonotype was observed a handful of times. The genes are TRBV7-9 and TRBJ2-1, with 8 bases matching TRBD2. The CDR3 runs 12 residues. V dropped 5 bases and J dropped 6; count of bases not matched to a gene: 0. Germline V CDR1 and CDR2: SEHNR, FQNEAQ (reference sequence). The CDR3 coding sequence is TGTGCCAGCAGCGGGACTAGCAATGAGCAGTTCTTC. Translating gives CASSGTSNEQFF.

This chain joins TRBV5-1 and TRBJ2-7; D is perhaps TRBD1 (6 bases). Germline lookup yields CDR1 SGHRS and CDR2 YFSETQ. Trimming took 2 bases from V and 4 from J, leaving 13 bases between them. The CDR3 has 14 amino acids. CDR3: CASSFLGGEYEQYF. CDR3 nucleotide sequence: TGCGCCAGCAGCTTCCTAGGGGGTGAATACGAGCAGTACTTC.

J is TRBJ1-6 and V is TRBV20-1; weak D call: TRBD1 (5 bases). The V gene's germline CDR1 is DFQATT and CDR2 SNEGSKA (reference sequence). Deletions cut 3 bases from V and 9 bases from J, with 15 bases between. The CDR3 totals 14 residues. The CDR3 coding sequence is TGCAGTGCTAGTCAGCAGGGCCGCGCTTCACCCCTCCACTTT. It is translated as CSASQQGRASPLHF.

The V call is TRBV6-1, the J call TRBJ2-6; TRBD1 is a possible D gene (6 bases). The germline V and J ends were trimmed by 7 bases and 0 bases, with 19 bases remaining between them. The CDR3 is made up of 18 amino acids. Germline V gene data show CDR1 as MNHNS and CDR2 as SASEGT. The CDR3 sequence: CASIPGQSSISGANVLTF. The CDR3 DNA follows: TGTGCCAGCATCCCCGGACAGAGCTCTATCTCTGGGGCCAACGTCCTGACTTTC.

This clonotype was counted between two and nine times. The CDR3 loop reads CASSAIDRGVFLAGANVLTF. As DNA, the CDR3 is TGTGCCAGCAGTGCGATCGACAGGGGTGTTTTTTTAGCTGGGGCCAACGTCCTGACTTTC. The V call is TRBV6-1, the J call TRBJ2-6; 8 bases align to TRBD1. This CDR3 has 20 amino acids. Germline lookup yields CDR1 MNHNS and CDR2 SASEGT. The V segment lost 4 bases and the J segment 2 bases; nucleotides outside the gene matches: 16.

About this clonotype: A much larger clone lies a single base off, so this may be a read error. The chain combines TRBV7-6 with TRBJ2-5; perhaps TRBD1 as D (6 bases). The J call may be mistaken, given a closer DNA end match to TRBJ2-7. The CDR3 spans 15 residues. Germline CDR1 SGHVS, CDR2 FNYEAQ. The CDR3 protein is CASSLFSGAYNEQYF. The DNA for the CDR3 is TGTGCCAGCAGCTTATTCTCAGGGGCCTATAACGAGCAGTACTTC.

The J gene is TRBJ2-7, the V gene TRBV14; perhaps TRBD2 as D (7 bases). The V end lost 5 bases, the J end lost 3 bases, and 26 bases lay between the germline ends. The germline gives CDR1 SGHDN, CDR2 FVKESK. The CDR3 length is 18 residues. This CDR3 is CASSGGTRGGESHYEQYF. The CDR3 DNA reads TGTGCCAGCAGCGGAGGGACGAGGGGGGGCGAGTCCCACTACGAGCAGTACTTC.

This clonotype has a handful of counts. The CDR3 DNA reads TGTGCCAGCAGTTTAACAGTTCGAGGTTCCTACGAGCAGTACTTC. Translation gives CASSLTVRGSYEQYF. This sequence joins TRBV28 and TRBJ2-7; D is uncertain. The CDR3 is 15 amino acids. Trimming removed 2 bases at V and 1 base at J, with 12 bases between. Germline V gene data show CDR1 as MDHEN and CDR2 as SYDVKM.

Comment on this clonotype: With a much larger clone just one base away, this may be a read error. The chain's CDR3 is CSASRVDNSPLHF. The CDR3 nucleotides read TGCAGCGCCAGTAGAGTTGATAATTCACCCCTCCACTTT. This chain joins TRBV29-1 and TRBJ1-6; no definite D call. Trimming pared 7 bases from V and 5 bases from J, leaving 12 bases between. This CDR3 has 13 amino acids. Germline V lookup: CDR1 SQVTM, CDR2 ANQGSEA. The whole variable domain, remainder taken from reference TRBV29-1 and TRBJ1-6, is SAVISQKPSRDICQRGTSLTIQCQVDSQVTMMFWYRQQPGQSLTLIATANQGSEATYESGFVIDKFPISRPNLTFSTLTVSNMSPEDSSIYLCSASRVDNSPLHFGNGTRLTVT.

This chain joins TRBV5-5 and TRBJ2-3; 8 bases align to TRBD2. The CDR3 extends over 16 amino acids. Germline V gene data show CDR1 as SGHKS and CDR2 as YYEKEE (reference sequence). V shed 2 bases and J 3 bases; nucleotides not matched to a gene: 8. The CDR3 spells CASSFIGGGMTDTQYF. The CDR3 DNA is TGTGCCAGCAGCTTCATCGGGGGGGGCATGACAGATACGCAGTATTTT.

This chain connects TRBV7-9 to TRBJ1-2, with D perhaps matching TRBD1 (6 bases). Trimming stripped 5 bases from V and 8 bases from J, with 12 bases between. Looked up from germline, CDR1 is SEHNR and CDR2 is FQNEAQ (reference sequence). The CDR3 spans 12 residues. The DNA of the CDR3 is TGTGCCAGCAGCCCGGGGGGGGCGGGCTACACCTTC. It translates to CASSPGGAGYTF.

This clonotype was detected many times. At one of its ends the junction is not consistent with the germline gene, which may arise from a read error. The rearrangement links TRBV20-1 to TRBJ1-4; a weak D match, TRBD1 (6 bases). This CDR3 is built from 15 residues. CDR1 and CDR2 (germline): DFQATT, SNEGSKA (reference sequence). The CDR3 DNA sequence: TGCAGTGCTAGACTTTCGGCAGGGGTAAATGGAAAACTGTTTTTT. Encoded protein: CSARLSAGVNGKLFF.

This clonotype was observed at least ten times. This rearrangement joins TRBV20-1 to TRBJ2-7; tentative D call: TRBD2 (6 bases). Germline lookup yields CDR1 DFQATT and CDR2 SNEGSKA (reference sequence). V was clipped by 1 base and J by 4 bases, with 11 bases between them. This CDR3 is built from 13 residues. The CDR3, as DNA: TGCAGTGCTAGAGTCTGGGAGGCTTACGAGCAGTACTTC. It translates to CSARVWEAYEQYF.